Presented here are 21 T cell receptor beta chains from one specimen sequenced in a study of cytomegalovirus exposure and HLA in healthy donors. In the PCR, 60 Vbeta and 13 Jbeta primers were used. The table came from immunoSEQ multiplex PCR; TCRdb's copy has only in-frame clones and leaves some out. This table has about 67,000 clones, about four fifths appearing once. The specimen sequenced was PBMCs. The receptors shown here come from a woman in her 30s in good health and CMV-seronegative.

This clone was picked up a small number of times. This chain joins TRBV5-1 and TRBJ1-3, with 7 bases lining up with TRBD1. The CDR3 runs to 15 residues. Trimming at V came to 3 bases and at J to 2 bases, leaving 5 bases not matched to a gene. Germline V gene data show CDR1 as SGHRS and CDR2 as YFSETQ. In nucleotides, the CDR3 is TGCGCCAGCAGCTCACAGGGGATTACTGGAAACACCATATATTTT. Its translation: CASSSQGITGNTIYF. The complete variable domain, with remaining parts taken from reference TRBV5-1 and TRBJ1-3, reads KAGVTQTPRYLIKTRGQQVTLSCSPISGHRSVSWYQQTPGQGLQFLFEYFSETQRNKGNFPGRFSGRQFSNSRSEMNVSTLELGDSALYLCASSSQGITGNTIYFGEGSWLTVV.

This clone was picked up a small number of times. Here the CDR3 DNA reads TGTGCCTGGACCTCGGACAGGGCGAGTCCCTACGAGCAGTACTTC. This sequence encodes CAWTSDRASPYEQYF. V usage is TRBV30 and J usage is TRBJ2-7; 8 bases line up with TRBD1. CDR3 size: 15 residues. From germline, CDR1 is GTSNPN and CDR2 SVGIG (reference sequence). The junction had 10 bases not matched to a gene; V was cut back by 4 bases and J by 2 bases.

The chain recombines TRBV18 with TRBJ2-3; D remains ambiguous. V shed 2 bases and J shed 5 bases, with 11 bases lying between them. CDR3 length equals 14 residues. CDR1 KGHSH and CDR2 LQKENI come from the germline V gene. CDR3 in DNA: TGTGCCAGCTCACCAGTTAGCATAAGAGATACGCAGTATTTT. Translated: CASSPVSIRDTQYF.

CDR3 bases: TGTGCCAGCTCACCGAGAGAAGTCAATCAGCCCCAGCATTTT. Its translation: CASSPREVNQPQHF. The J gene is TRBJ1-5, the V gene TRBV18; D ambiguous. Deletions cut 3 bases from V and 3 bases from J, with 9 bases between. Germline CDR1 is KGHSH and CDR2 is LQKENI. The length of the CDR3 is 14 residues.

In its sample, this clone was seen a few times. The chain uses TRBV2 and TRBJ1-1; D is unclear. This CDR3 region has 12 residues. Trimming stripped 5 bases from V and 7 bases from J, with 11 bases between. Germline-derived CDR1 and CDR2 are SNHLY and FYNNEI. The CDR3 DNA follows: TGTGCCAGCAGTCCCCCGGGGTATGAAGCTTTCTTT. This gives the protein CASSPPGYEAFF. Full variable domain (missing parts from reference TRBV2 and TRBJ1-1): EPEVTQTPSHQVTQMGQEVILRCVPISNHLYFYWYRQILGQKVEFLVSFYNNEISEKSEIFDDQFSVERPDGSNFTLKIRSTKLEDSAMYFCASSPPGYEAFFGQGTRLTVV.

The V gene is TRBV4-2, the J gene TRBJ2-1; 7 bases fit TRBD2. The germline CDR1 and CDR2 sequences are LGHNA and YNFKEQ. V shed 1 base and J 5 bases; nucleotides not matched to a gene: 8. The CDR3 runs to 16 residues. In DNA, the CDR3 is TGTGCCAGCAGCCAAGGACTAGCTGATAGCCACAATGAGCAGTTCTTC. Translation gives CASSQGLADSHNEQFF.

The chain has TRBV2 and TRBJ1-1, with D hard to call. CDR3 length: 10 amino acids. Germline V gene lookup returns CDR1 SNHLY and CDR2 FYNNEI. V lost 7 bases and J lost 8, with 8 bases in between. The CDR3 sequence is CASITTEAFF. In DNA, the CDR3 is TGTGCCAGCATCACGACAGAAGCTTTCTTT.

In this sample, this clone turned up a few times. This chain uses TRBV6-1 with TRBJ1-6; TRBD1 agrees at 8 bases. This CDR3 is built from 15 residues. CDR1 and CDR2 from the germline V gene are MNHNS and SASEGT. The V and J ends lost 4 bases and 9 bases, in that order; junction bases with no gene match: 8. CDR3 sequence reads: CASSGARGQGSPLHF. The CDR3 bases are TGTGCCAGCAGTGGCGCCAGGGGGCAGGGTTCACCCCTCCACTTT.

V is TRBV2 and J is TRBJ2-2, with 7 bases fitting TRBD2. The CDR3 runs 16 residues. The germline V gene has CDR1 SNHLY and CDR2 FYNNEI. V lost 0 bases and J lost 1; bases outside the gene matches: 2. The CDR3 DNA reads TGTGCCAGCAGTGAAGCGAGCGGGGTGAACACCGGGGAGCTGTTTTTT. Amino acid sequence: CASSEASGVNTGELFF. Full variable domain (remainder filled in from reference TRBV2 and TRBJ2-2): EPEVTQTPSHQVTQMGQEVILRCVPISNHLYFYWYRQILGQKVEFLVSFYNNEISEKSEIFDDQFSVERPDGSNFTLKIRSTKLEDSAMYFCASSEASGVNTGELFFGEGSRLTVL.

V and J are TRBV7-6 and TRBJ2-1; TRBD2 might be the D (5 bases). This CDR3 region has 15 residues. V was shortened by 5 bases and J by 2 bases, with 13 bases between the two germline ends. The germline gives CDR1 SGHVS, CDR2 FNYEAQ. The CDR3 sequence is CASSRDSNTYNEQFF. CDR3 nucleotide sequence: TGTGCCAGCAGCCGGGATTCGAACACCTACAATGAGCAGTTCTTC.

V is TRBV30 and J is TRBJ1-5; the match to TRBD1 covers 9 bases. V shed 5 bases and J 6 bases; nucleotides not matched to a gene: 5. The CDR3 runs 13 residues. From germline, CDR1 is GTSNPN and CDR2 SVGIG (reference sequence). The CDR3 DNA follows: TGTGCCTGGGACACAGGGGGCACTCAGCCCCAGCATTTT. Its translation: CAWDTGGTQPQHF.

The chain employs TRBV19 and TRBJ1-1; maybe TRBD1 (5 bases). This CDR3 region has 13 residues. Germline V gene sequence: CDR1 LNHDA, CDR2 SQIVND (reference sequence). V was shortened by 6 bases and J by 8 bases, with 16 bases between the two germline ends. The CDR3, as DNA: TGTGCCAGTAGCAAGGAGGGGTGGCACGAAGCTTTCTTT. Translation: CASSKEGWHEAFF.

The chain couples TRBV7-2 to TRBJ1-2; TRBD1 is a possible D gene (5 bases). V lost 2 bases, J lost 8 bases, and 18 bases lay in between. The CDR3 extends over 15 amino acids. Germline CDR1 and CDR2: SGHTA and FQGNSA. In DNA form, the CDR3 reads TGTGCCAGCAGCTTACCTCAGGGTCTATCCCACGGCTACACCTTC. The encoded protein is CASSLPQGLSHGYTF.

The rearrangement uses TRBV7-3 and TRBJ2-5; D may be TRBD1 (6 bases). The V gene's germline CDR1 is SGHTA and CDR2 FQGTGA. This CDR3 comprises 14 residues. The V gene lost 5 bases and the J gene lost 1 base, with 11 bases spanning the gap. CDR3 amino acids: CASSATGLQETQYF. CDR3 coding DNA: TGTGCCAGCAGCGCGACAGGTCTCCAAGAGACCCAGTACTTC. Supplemented by reference TRBV7-3 and TRBJ2-5, the full variable domain reads GAGVSQTPSNKVTEKGKYVELRCDPISGHTALYWYRQSLGQGPEFLIYFQGTGAADDSGLPNDRFFAVRPEGSVSTLKIQRTERGDSAVYLCASSATGLQETQYFGPGTRLLVL.

CDR3 sequence reads: CAWALQGLGNTIYF. DNA for the CDR3: TGTGCCTGGGCCTTACAGGGTCTTGGAAACACCATATATTTT. The rearrangement joins TRBV30 to TRBJ1-3, with D maybe TRBD1 (6 bases). The CDR3 loop spans 14 amino acids. CDR1 GTSNPN and CDR2 SVGIG come from the germline V gene (reference sequence). Trimming pared 5 bases from V and 3 bases from J, leaving 14 bases between. Filled out from reference TRBV30 and TRBJ1-3, the complete variable domain reads SQTIHQWPATLVQPVGSPLSLECTVEGTSNPNLYWYRQAAGRGLQLLFYSVGIGQISSEVPQNLSASRPQDRQFILSSKKLLLSDSGFYLCAWALQGLGNTIYFGEGSWLTVV.

The V gene is TRBV6-5, the J gene TRBJ2-3, with D perhaps matching TRBD2 (7 bases). Germline-derived CDR1 and CDR2 are MNHEY and SVGAGI. V dropped 6 bases and J dropped 0 bases, with 10 bases sitting between them. The CDR3 is made up of 14 amino acids. DNA for the CDR3: TGTGCCAGCAGACGGGGGGCTAGCACAGATACGCAGTATTTT. Its protein product is CASRRGASTDTQYF.

The chain joins TRBV29-1 to TRBJ2-1; TRBD1 matches at 8 bases. The junction had 5 bases not matched to a gene; V was cut back by 4 bases and J by 3 bases. The CDR3 covers 14 residues. Germline lookup yields CDR1 SQVTM and CDR2 ANQGSEA. The chain's CDR3 is CSVVTGTGYNEQFF. The CDR3 nucleotides are TGCAGCGTTGTAACCGGGACAGGCTACAATGAGCAGTTCTTC.

This sequence joins TRBV7-8 and TRBJ2-7; 7 bases are shared with TRBD2. V dropped 2 bases and J dropped 2; count of bases not matched to a gene: 6. This CDR3 is 15 amino acids long. From germline, CDR1 is SGHVS and CDR2 FQNEAQ. The CDR3 bases are TGTGCCAGCAGCTTAAGGGGAGGGTTCGCCTACGAGCAGTACTTC. It codes for CASSLRGGFAYEQYF.

V gene TRBV11-2 combines with J gene TRBJ2-1, with 8 nucleotides matching TRBD1. Trimming took 4 bases from V and 1 from J; bases not matched to a gene: 9. CDR3 length equals 17 residues. From germline, CDR1 is SGHAT and CDR2 FQNNGV. The CDR3 coding sequence is TGTGCCAGCAGCTCTACGTTACAGGGGGGATCCTACAATGAGCAGTTCTTC. Protein: CASSSTLQGGSYNEQFF.

The chain employs TRBV2 and TRBJ2-5; 11 bases match TRBD2. Germline V lookup: CDR1 SNHLY, CDR2 FYNNEI. V shed 3 bases, J shed 5 bases, and the junction held 5 bases outside the gene matches. The CDR3 sequence is 15 residues long. CDR3 bases: TGTGCCAGCAGTGACGTCGGACTAGCGGGCGAGACCCAGTACTTC. Translated: CASSDVGLAGETQYF.

The chain joins TRBV10-2 to TRBJ1-2; D unresolved. Looked up from germline, CDR1 is WSHSY and CDR2 is SAAADI. The V end lost 0 bases, the J end lost 2 bases, and 10 bases lay between the germline ends. The CDR3 covers 15 residues. The CDR3 DNA is TGCGCCAGCAGTGAGTCGGGGAGGGCCAACTATGGCTACACCTTC. Its protein is CASSESGRANYGYTF.